This T cell receptor beta chain was captured in a study of human T cells and chemical hapten exposure. Germline V gene sequence: CDR1 DFQATT, CDR2 SNEGSKA (reference sequence). V shed 2 bases and J 8 bases; nucleotides not matched to a gene: 7. The CDR3 totals 13 residues. TCRdb called the RACE reads again in MiXCR, with one record for every CDR3 protein. This table has 65,000 to 100,000 distinct CDR3 sequences, about 6.3% appearing once. Documented time point: patch test 2, 6 weeks after DPC sensitization. Treatment described: therapeutic diphenylcyclopropenone sensitization with weekly scalp DPC. This clonotype was counted many times.

This receptor was taken from a woman younger than 45 with alopecia areata. Some clones in this sample may be carry-over from other donors' samples. The V gene is TRBV20-1, the J gene TRBJ1-2; TRBD1 agrees at 8 bases. This specimen consisted of whole blood, obtained in connection with sensitization to the hapten diphenylcyclopropenone (DPC). CDR3 in DNA: TGCAGTGCTAGACCCCGGACAGGGCGCGGCTACACCTTC. This encodes CSARPRTGRGYTF.